This T cell receptor (beta chain) was observed in a study of spatial heterogeneity in lung cancer. The time point denotes: sample taken at primary tumor resection. The sequenced material consisted of unsorted whole RNA from tumor, nontumor lung or frozen PBMC. TCRdb fed the 5' RACE reads into MiXCR, producing one record per CDR3 protein. The repertoire holds approximately 81,000 distinct CDR3 sequences, with approximately 12% as singletons. From germline, CDR1 is DFQATT and CDR2 SNEGSKA (reference sequence). V lost 6 bases to trimming and J lost 0 bases, with 9 bases between them. This CDR3 is 12 amino acids long. This clonotype came up a few times.

The receptor was derived from a male donor with early-stage non-small cell lung cancer. Sequencing used PBMCs, obtained at surgery. The chain combines TRBV20-1 with TRBJ2-7; a weak D match, TRBD2 (5 bases). The DNA for the CDR3 is TGCAGTGCCTTGGACTTCTCCTACGAGCAGTACTTC. It yields the protein CSALDFSYEQYF.